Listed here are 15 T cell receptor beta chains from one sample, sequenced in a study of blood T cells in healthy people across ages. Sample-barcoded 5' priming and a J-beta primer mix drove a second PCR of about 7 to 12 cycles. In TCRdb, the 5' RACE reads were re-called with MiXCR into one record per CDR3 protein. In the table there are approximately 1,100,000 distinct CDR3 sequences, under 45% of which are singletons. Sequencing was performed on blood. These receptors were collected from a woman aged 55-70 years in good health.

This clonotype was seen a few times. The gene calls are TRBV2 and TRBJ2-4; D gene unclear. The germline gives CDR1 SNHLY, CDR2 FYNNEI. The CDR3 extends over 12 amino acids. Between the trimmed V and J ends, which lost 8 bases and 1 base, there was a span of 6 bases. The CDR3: CASAHAKNIQYF. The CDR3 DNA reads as TGTGCCAGCGCCCATGCCAAAAACATTCAGTACTTC.

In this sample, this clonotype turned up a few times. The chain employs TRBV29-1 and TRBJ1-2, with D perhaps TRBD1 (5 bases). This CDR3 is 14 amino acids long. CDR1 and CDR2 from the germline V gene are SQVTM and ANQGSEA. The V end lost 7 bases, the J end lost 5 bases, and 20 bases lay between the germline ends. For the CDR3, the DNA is TGCAGCGCGCTGTATAGTAGGGAGGGGTATGGCTACACCTTC. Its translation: CSALYSREGYGYTF.

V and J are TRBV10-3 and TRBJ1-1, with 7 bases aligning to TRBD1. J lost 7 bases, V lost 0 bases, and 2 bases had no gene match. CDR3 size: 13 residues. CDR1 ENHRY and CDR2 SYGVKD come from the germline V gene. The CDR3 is CAISESSGGEAFF. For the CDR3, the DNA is TGTGCCATCAGTGAGTCGTCAGGGGGTGAAGCTTTCTTT.

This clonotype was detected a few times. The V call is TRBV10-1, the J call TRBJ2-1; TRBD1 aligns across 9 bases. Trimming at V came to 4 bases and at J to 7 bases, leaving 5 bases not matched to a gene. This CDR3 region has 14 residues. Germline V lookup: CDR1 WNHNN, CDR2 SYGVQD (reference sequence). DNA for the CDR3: TGCGCCAGCAGTGGGACAGGGGAAAGTAATGAGCAGTTCTTC. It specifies CASSGTGESNEQFF.

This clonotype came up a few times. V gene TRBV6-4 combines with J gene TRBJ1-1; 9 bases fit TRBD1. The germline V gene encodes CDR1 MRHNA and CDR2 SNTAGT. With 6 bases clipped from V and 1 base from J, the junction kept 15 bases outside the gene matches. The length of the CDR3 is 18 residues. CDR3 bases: TGTGCCAGCAGACCATCGCCGGGGACAGGGTATCCGAACACTGAAGCTTTCTTT. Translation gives CASRPSPGTGYPNTEAFF.

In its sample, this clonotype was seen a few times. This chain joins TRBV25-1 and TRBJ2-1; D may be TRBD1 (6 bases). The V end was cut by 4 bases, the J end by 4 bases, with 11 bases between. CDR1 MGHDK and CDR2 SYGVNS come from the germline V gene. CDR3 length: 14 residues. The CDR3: CASSAPGQYNEQFF. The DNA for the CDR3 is TGTGCCAGCAGTGCCCCCGGACAGTACAATGAGCAGTTCTTC.

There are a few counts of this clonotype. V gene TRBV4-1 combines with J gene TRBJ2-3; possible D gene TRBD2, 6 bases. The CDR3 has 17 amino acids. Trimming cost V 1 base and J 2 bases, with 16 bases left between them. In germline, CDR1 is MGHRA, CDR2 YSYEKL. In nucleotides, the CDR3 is TGCGCCAGCAGCCAAGGGTTAAGGTGGGAGGCCACAGATACGCAGTATTTT. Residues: CASSQGLRWEATDTQYF.

For the CDR3, the DNA is TGTGCCAGCAGCCAAGTTGTCGGGGAGCTGTTTTTT. This translates into CASSQVVGELFF. The chain has TRBV4-2 and TRBJ2-2; no definite D call. Deletions cut 1 base from V and 7 bases from J, with 4 bases between. CDR3 length: 12 residues. CDR1 LGHNA and CDR2 YNFKEQ come from the germline V gene.

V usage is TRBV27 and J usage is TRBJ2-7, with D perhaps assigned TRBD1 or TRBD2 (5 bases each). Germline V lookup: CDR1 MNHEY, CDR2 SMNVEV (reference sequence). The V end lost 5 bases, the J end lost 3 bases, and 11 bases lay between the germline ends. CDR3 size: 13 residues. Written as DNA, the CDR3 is TGTGCCAGCAGTGGGGACGGGCTCTACGAGCAGTACTTC. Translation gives CASSGDGLYEQYF.

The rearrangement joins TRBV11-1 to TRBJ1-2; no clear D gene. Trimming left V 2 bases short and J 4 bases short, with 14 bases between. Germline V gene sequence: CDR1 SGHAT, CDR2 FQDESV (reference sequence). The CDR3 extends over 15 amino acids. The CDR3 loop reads CASSLYPVVGYGYTF. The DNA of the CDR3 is TGTGCCAGCAGCTTATACCCGGTCGTCGGCTATGGCTACACCTTC.

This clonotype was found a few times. The CDR3 DNA is TGCGCCAGCAGTCAGGGACCCTTCTACGAGCAGTACTTC. Translated: CASSQGPFYEQYF. V is TRBV5-1 and J is TRBJ2-5; the D call may be TRBD1 or TRBD2 (5 bases each). The DNA end lines up better with TRBJ2-7; the J call may be wrong. The CDR3 is made up of 13 amino acids. Germline V gene lookup returns CDR1 SGHRS and CDR2 YFSETQ.

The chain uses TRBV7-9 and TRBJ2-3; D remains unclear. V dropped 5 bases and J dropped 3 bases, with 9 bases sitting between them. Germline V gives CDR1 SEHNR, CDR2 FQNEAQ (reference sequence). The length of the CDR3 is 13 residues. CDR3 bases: TGTGCCAGCAGCCCTTCCTGGACAGATACGCAGTATTTT. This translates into CASSPSWTDTQYF.

The CDR3 DNA follows: TGCGCCAGCAGTGACTCAGGGTTAGCAGATACGCAGTATTTT. This encodes CASSDSGLADTQYF. The chain carries TRBV10-1 and TRBJ2-3; D is perhaps TRBD1 (5 bases). Germline CDR1 and CDR2: WNHNN and SYGVQD (reference sequence). This CDR3 spans 14 amino acids. Trimming removed 3 bases from V and 4 bases from J, with 11 bases in between.

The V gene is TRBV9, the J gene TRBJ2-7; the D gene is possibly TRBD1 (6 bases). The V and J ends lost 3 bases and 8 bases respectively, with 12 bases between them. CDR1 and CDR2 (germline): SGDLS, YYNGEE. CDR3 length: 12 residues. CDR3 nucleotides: TGTGCCAGCAGCGGAGTCGGGACAAAGCAGTACTTC. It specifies CASSGVGTKQYF.

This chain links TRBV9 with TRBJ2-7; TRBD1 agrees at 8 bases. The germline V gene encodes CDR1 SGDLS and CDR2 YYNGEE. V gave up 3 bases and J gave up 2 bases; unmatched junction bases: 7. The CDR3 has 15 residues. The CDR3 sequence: CASSEGGQVAYEQYF. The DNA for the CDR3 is TGTGCCAGCAGCGAGGGGGGACAGGTGGCCTACGAGCAGTACTTC.